The rows below give T cell receptor beta chains drawn from one sample of a study of neurological immune-mediated disorders. Via MiXCR, TCRdb re-called the 5' RACE reads, giving one row per CDR3 protein. The sample lists roughly 88,000 distinct CDR3 sequences; under 4.5% were seen once. Source material: PBMCs. These receptor sequences come from a woman in her forties or fifties with multiple sclerosis. CDR3s include the opening cysteine and the closing phenylalanine or tryptophan. The order of the fields is D gene, V gene, clone size, J gene, CDR3 DNA, CDR3 protein. D genes are given only for firm matches. A row's size may be missing; if present it is once, few, many or a size class.

D gene: .; V gene: TRBV10-2; clone size: many; J gene: TRBJ1-5; CDR3 DNA: TGCGCCAGCAGTGAGTCGCGGGGTAGCAATCAGCCCCAGCATTTT; CDR3 protein: CASSESRGSNQPQHF
D gene: .; V gene: TRBV15; clone size: many; J gene: TRBJ2-7; CDR3 DNA: TGTGCCACCAGCAGAGAGCGGAGCTCCTACGAGCAGTACTTC; CDR3 protein: CATSRERSSYEQYF
D gene: TRBD2; V gene: TRBV12-3/TRBV12-4; clone size: many; J gene: TRBJ2-7; CDR3 DNA: TGTGCCAGCAGCTCCGGGGGCGGGGGGACACCCTCCTACGAGCAGTACTTC; CDR3 protein: CASSSGGGGTPSYEQYF
D gene: TRBD1; V gene: TRBV5-1; clone size: few; J gene: TRBJ2-7; CDR3 DNA: TGCGCCAGCAGCACTTGGGACAGTTCCTACGAGCAGTACTTC; CDR3 protein: CASSTWDSSYEQYF
D gene: .; V gene: TRBV9; clone size: many; J gene: TRBJ2-1; CDR3 DNA: TGTGCCAGCAGCGTAGATGCGGGGAGGAATGAGCAGTTCTTC; CDR3 protein: CASSVDAGRNEQFF
D gene: .; V gene: TRBV12-3/TRBV12-4; clone size: many; J gene: TRBJ2-5; CDR3 DNA: TGTGCCAGCAGCGACGGGGGTAACCAAGAGACCCAGTACTTC; CDR3 protein: CASSDGGNQETQYF
D gene: .; V gene: TRBV4-3; clone size: many; J gene: TRBJ2-5; CDR3 DNA: TGCGCCAGCAGCCAAACAGAGATACGACGGGAGACCCAGTACTTC; CDR3 protein: CASSQTEIRRETQYF
D gene: TRBD1; V gene: TRBV20-1; clone size: many; J gene: TRBJ1-6; CDR3 DNA: TGCAGTGCCGACAGGGATAGGAATTCACCCCTCCACTTT; CDR3 protein: CSADRDRNSPLHF
D gene: .; V gene: TRBV29-1; clone size: many; J gene: TRBJ1-2; CDR3 DNA: TGCAGCGTTGACGACAGAATCTATGGCTACACCTTC; CDR3 protein: CSVDDRIYGYTF
D gene: .; V gene: TRBV9; clone size: .; J gene: TRBJ2-7; CDR3 DNA: TGTGCCAGCAGCCCCTCCCCCCGACAGGCTTCCTACGAGCAGTACTTC; CDR3 protein: CASSPSPRQASYEQYF
D gene: .; V gene: TRBV9; clone size: many; J gene: TRBJ1-6; CDR3 DNA: TGTGCCAGCAGCTTCCTGGACGGGGGAGGGTATAATTCACCCCTCCACTTT; CDR3 protein: CASSFLDGGGYNSPLHF
D gene: .; V gene: TRBV5-1; clone size: many; J gene: TRBJ2-7; CDR3 DNA: TGCGCCAGCAGCGTAACCGGGACTGCGACCTACGAGCAGTACTTC; CDR3 protein: CASSVTGTATYEQYF
D gene: .; V gene: TRBV12-3/TRBV12-4; clone size: many; J gene: TRBJ2-7; CDR3 DNA: TGTGCCAGCAGTTTTGACCGGTGGAGCTCCTACGAGCAGTACTTC; CDR3 protein: CASSFDRWSSYEQYF
D gene: TRBD2; V gene: TRBV20-1; clone size: many; J gene: TRBJ2-5; CDR3 DNA: TGCAGTGCTAGAGATCTTTGGCTAGCGGGGGGACGTGAGACCCAGTACTTC; CDR3 protein: CSARDLWLAGGRETQYF
D gene: TRBD2; V gene: TRBV3-1; clone size: .; J gene: TRBJ2-7; CDR3 DNA: TGTGCCAGCAGCCACATAGCGGGGGGGAGGAACGAGCAGTACTTC; CDR3 protein: CASSHIAGGRNEQYF
D gene: .; V gene: TRBV5-1; clone size: many; J gene: TRBJ2-5; CDR3 DNA: TGCGCCAGCAGCTTAGGGCAGGTCTACCAAGAGACCCAGTACTTC; CDR3 protein: CASSLGQVYQETQYF
D gene: .; V gene: TRBV20-1; clone size: many; J gene: TRBJ1-2; CDR3 DNA: TGCAGTGCCCGGGGGTGGGGGTCGTACGACTATGGCTACACCTTC; CDR3 protein: CSARGWGSYDYGYTF
D gene: .; V gene: TRBV5-1; clone size: many; J gene: TRBJ1-2; CDR3 DNA: TGCGCCAGCAGCACGGGACAAAGGGGCTACACCTTC; CDR3 protein: CASSTGQRGYTF
D gene: .; V gene: TRBV25-1; clone size: few; J gene: TRBJ2-1; CDR3 DNA: TGTGCCAGCAGTGAATGGGGAGACAATGAGCAGTTCTTC; CDR3 protein: CASSEWGDNEQFF
D gene: TRBD1; V gene: TRBV3-1; clone size: many; J gene: TRBJ2-3; CDR3 DNA: TGTGCCAGCAGCCACACCCGACAGGGGGATACGCAGTATTTT; CDR3 protein: CASSHTRQGDTQYF
D gene: .; V gene: TRBV15; clone size: few; J gene: TRBJ2-7; CDR3 DNA: TGTGCCACCAGCAACCTGGGTTTTTCCTACGAGCAGTACTTC; CDR3 protein: CATSNLGFSYEQYF
D gene: TRBD2; V gene: TRBV2; clone size: many; J gene: TRBJ2-7; CDR3 DNA: TGTGCCAGCAGTCGGACTAGCGGGGAGAACTACGAGCAGTACTTC; CDR3 protein: CASSRTSGENYEQYF
D gene: TRBD1; V gene: TRBV6-5; clone size: many; J gene: TRBJ2-5; CDR3 DNA: TGTGCCAGCACCAAGGGACAGGGGGCCCAATGGGCCCAGTACTTC; CDR3 protein: CASTKGQGAQWAQYF
D gene: TRBD2; V gene: TRBV5-1; clone size: many; J gene: TRBJ2-3; CDR3 DNA: TGCGCCAGCAGACCCGGACTAGCGGGTAAAGATACGCAGTATTTT; CDR3 protein: CASRPGLAGKDTQYF
D gene: TRBD1; V gene: TRBV20-1; clone size: many; J gene: TRBJ2-1; CDR3 DNA: TGCAGTGCCGGACAGGGGGACAACAATGAGCAGTTCTTC; CDR3 protein: CSAGQGDNNEQFF
D gene: TRBD1; V gene: TRBV27; clone size: many; J gene: TRBJ2-2; CDR3 DNA: TGTGCCAGCAGTCGATCGATTCCGGGACAGGAGAATCGGGACACCGGGGAGCTGTTTTTT; CDR3 protein: CASSRSIPGQENRDTGELFF
D gene: TRBD1; V gene: TRBV12-3/TRBV12-4; clone size: many; J gene: TRBJ1-1; CDR3 DNA: TGTGCCAGCACCCGACAGGGTGTCACTGAAGCTTTCTTT; CDR3 protein: CASTRQGVTEAFF
D gene: TRBD1; V gene: TRBV6-6; clone size: many; J gene: TRBJ2-1; CDR3 DNA: TGTGCCAGCAGCCTATCCGGACAGGGGAAGCAGTTCTTC; CDR3 protein: CASSLSGQGKQFF
D gene: .; V gene: TRBV2; clone size: many; J gene: TRBJ2-3; CDR3 DNA: TGTGCCAGCAGAAGGGGATGGAGACGGGGCACAGATACGCAGTATTTT; CDR3 protein: CASRRGWRRGTDTQYF
D gene: TRBD1; V gene: TRBV5-1; clone size: many; J gene: TRBJ1-6; CDR3 DNA: TGCGCCAGCAGCTTATTCTACGGGACAGGGGCTGGCGGATCACCCCTCCACTTT; CDR3 protein: CASSLFYGTGAGGSPLHF
D gene: .; V gene: TRBV15; clone size: many; J gene: TRBJ1-1; CDR3 DNA: TGTGCCACCAGCAGAGATGGCTGGGAGGGAGACACTGAAGCTTTCTTT; CDR3 protein: CATSRDGWEGDTEAFF
D gene: .; V gene: TRBV12-3/TRBV12-4; clone size: many; J gene: TRBJ2-7; CDR3 DNA: TGTGCCAGCAGCCCAACCGACGGAGCCTACGAGCAGTACTTC; CDR3 protein: CASSPTDGAYEQYF
D gene: .; V gene: TRBV12-3/TRBV12-4; clone size: many; J gene: TRBJ1-3; CDR3 DNA: TGTGCCAGCAGTTTGTTGGGCTCTGGAAACACCATATATTTT; CDR3 protein: CASSLLGSGNTIYF
D gene: .; V gene: TRBV7-2; clone size: many; J gene: TRBJ1-5; CDR3 DNA: TGTGCCAGCAGCTTAGACAGATCCAGTCAGCCCCAGCATTTT; CDR3 protein: CASSLDRSSQPQHF
D gene: TRBD2; V gene: TRBV7-2; clone size: many; J gene: TRBJ2-4; CDR3 DNA: TGTGCCAGCAGCAATAGCGGGGGCCCTAAAAACATTCAGTACTTC; CDR3 protein: CASSNSGGPKNIQYF
D gene: .; V gene: TRBV2; clone size: many; J gene: TRBJ2-1; CDR3 DNA: TGTGCCAGCAGTGAAGCCGGGTACTCCTACAATGAGCAGTTCTTC; CDR3 protein: CASSEAGYSYNEQFF
D gene: TRBD1; V gene: TRBV20-1; clone size: many; J gene: TRBJ1-1; CDR3 DNA: TGCAGTGCCTGGACAGGAATGAACACTGAAGCTTTCTTT; CDR3 protein: CSAWTGMNTEAFF
D gene: TRBD1; V gene: TRBV7-9; clone size: many; J gene: TRBJ1-2; CDR3 DNA: TGTGCCAGCAGCCCGGGACAGCTTAACTATGGCTACACCTTC; CDR3 protein: CASSPGQLNYGYTF
D gene: .; V gene: TRBV12-3/TRBV12-4; clone size: many; J gene: TRBJ2-3; CDR3 DNA: TGTGCCAGCAACACGGACAGTCTTCGACATACGCAGTATTTT; CDR3 protein: CASNTDSLRHTQYF
D gene: TRBD2; V gene: TRBV12-3/TRBV12-4; clone size: many; J gene: TRBJ2-3; CDR3 DNA: TGTGCCAGCAGTTTCGAGCAGCGGGGTGACTGGTATACGCAGTATTTT; CDR3 protein: CASSFEQRGDWYTQYF
D gene: .; V gene: TRBV5-1; clone size: many; J gene: TRBJ1-6; CDR3 DNA: TGCGCCAGCAGCTTGGCCGCGGGGCTTTATTCACCCCTCCACTTT; CDR3 protein: CASSLAAGLYSPLHF
D gene: .; V gene: TRBV4-3; clone size: many; J gene: TRBJ1-2; CDR3 DNA: TGCGCCAGCAGCCAGGGACGGGGGCTAGTCTATGGCTACACCTTC; CDR3 protein: CASSQGRGLVYGYTF
D gene: .; V gene: TRBV15; clone size: many; J gene: TRBJ1-1; CDR3 DNA: TGTGCCGCCAGAGATCCAGGGGCGAACACTGAAGCTTTCTTT; CDR3 protein: CAARDPGANTEAFF
D gene: TRBD2; V gene: TRBV6-2/TRBV6-3; clone size: few; J gene: TRBJ2-1; CDR3 DNA: TGTGCCAGCAGTTACCGTGCGGGGGGCTCAAACAATGAGCAGTTCTTC; CDR3 protein: CASSYRAGGSNNEQFF
D gene: .; V gene: TRBV7-2; clone size: many; J gene: TRBJ1-3; CDR3 DNA: TGTGCCAGCAGCTTTACCGGAAACACCATATATTTT; CDR3 protein: CASSFTGNTIYF
D gene: .; V gene: TRBV14; clone size: many; J gene: TRBJ2-5; CDR3 DNA: TGTGCCAGCAGCCAAGACCCCTCGTGGCGAGAGGCCCAAGAGACCCAGTACTTC; CDR3 protein: CASSQDPSWREAQETQYF
D gene: TRBD2; V gene: TRBV15; clone size: many; J gene: TRBJ2-1; CDR3 DNA: TGTGCCACCAGCCGTCGGGGAGGGGACAATGAGCAGTTCTTC; CDR3 protein: CATSRRGGDNEQFF
D gene: TRBD1; V gene: TRBV6-5; clone size: many; J gene: TRBJ2-7; CDR3 DNA: TGTGCCAGCAGACGCGGACAGGGGACCTACGAGCAGTACTTC; CDR3 protein: CASRRGQGTYEQYF
D gene: .; V gene: TRBV29-1; clone size: many; J gene: TRBJ1-2; CDR3 DNA: TGCAGCGTCGTCGACCCTAACTATGGCTACACCTTC; CDR3 protein: CSVVDPNYGYTF
D gene: .; V gene: TRBV12-3/TRBV12-4; clone size: many; J gene: TRBJ2-7; CDR3 DNA: TGTGCCAGCAGTTTATGGCGCCAGAGCTACGAGCAGTACTTC; CDR3 protein: CASSLWRQSYEQYF
D gene: TRBD2; V gene: TRBV5-1; clone size: many; J gene: TRBJ2-5; CDR3 DNA: TGCGCCAGCAGCGGTGGGACTAGCAGCAGCCAAGAGACCCAGTACTTC; CDR3 protein: CASSGGTSSSQETQYF
D gene: TRBD1; V gene: TRBV20-1; clone size: many; J gene: TRBJ2-2; CDR3 DNA: TGCAGTGCCACACGTTTGACAGGGGGCGGAGGCACCGGGGAGCTGTTTTTT; CDR3 protein: CSATRLTGGGGTGELFF
D gene: .; V gene: TRBV7-2; clone size: many; J gene: TRBJ2-3; CDR3 DNA: TGTGCCAGCAGCTCGCCAGATACGCAGTATTTT; CDR3 protein: CASSSPDTQYF
D gene: .; V gene: TRBV3-1; clone size: many; J gene: TRBJ1-3; CDR3 DNA: TGTGCCAGCAGCCAAGATTTTGGTTCAGGAAACACCATATATTTT; CDR3 protein: CASSQDFGSGNTIYF
D gene: .; V gene: TRBV20-1; clone size: many; J gene: TRBJ1-1; CDR3 DNA: TGCAGTGCTAGAGTCCGGCGGGGCGTGAACACTGAAGCTTTCTTT; CDR3 protein: CSARVRRGVNTEAFF